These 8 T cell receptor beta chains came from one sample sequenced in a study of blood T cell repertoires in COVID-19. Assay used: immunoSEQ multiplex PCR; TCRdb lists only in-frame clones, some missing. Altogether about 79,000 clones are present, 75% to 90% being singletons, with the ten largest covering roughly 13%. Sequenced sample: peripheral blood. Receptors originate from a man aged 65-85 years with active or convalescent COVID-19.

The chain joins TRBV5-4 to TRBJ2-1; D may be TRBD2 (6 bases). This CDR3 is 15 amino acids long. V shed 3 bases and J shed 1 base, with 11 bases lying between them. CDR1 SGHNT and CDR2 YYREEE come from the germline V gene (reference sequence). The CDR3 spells CASSSTSGSYNEQFF. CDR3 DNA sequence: TGTGCCAGCAGCTCGACTAGTGGTTCCTACAATGAGCAGTTCTTC.

The CDR3 sequence is CASSPRGAGLDEKLFF. In DNA, the CDR3 is TGTGCCAGCAGCCCGCGGGGCGCGGGGCTGGATGAAAAACTGTTTTTT. This sequence joins TRBV7-9 and TRBJ1-4; D may be TRBD1 (5 bases). The V and J ends lost 5 bases and 6 bases respectively, with 19 bases between them. CDR1 is SEHNR and CDR2 is FQNEAQ in the germline V gene (reference sequence). This CDR3 is built from 16 residues.

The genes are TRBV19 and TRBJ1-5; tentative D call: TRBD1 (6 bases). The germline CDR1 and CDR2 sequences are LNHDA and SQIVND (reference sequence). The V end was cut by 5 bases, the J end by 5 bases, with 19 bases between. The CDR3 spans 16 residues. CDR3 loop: CASSFQQGPRDQPQHF. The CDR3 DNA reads TGTGCCAGTAGTTTTCAACAGGGACCCAGAGATCAGCCCCAGCATTTT.

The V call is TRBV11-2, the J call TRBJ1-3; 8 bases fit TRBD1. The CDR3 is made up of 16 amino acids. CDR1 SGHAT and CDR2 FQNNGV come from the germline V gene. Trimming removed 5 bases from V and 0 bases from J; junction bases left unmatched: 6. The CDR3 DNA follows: TGTGCCAGCAGCCGGGACAGGACCTACTCTGGAAACACCATATATTTT. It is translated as CASSRDRTYSGNTIYF.

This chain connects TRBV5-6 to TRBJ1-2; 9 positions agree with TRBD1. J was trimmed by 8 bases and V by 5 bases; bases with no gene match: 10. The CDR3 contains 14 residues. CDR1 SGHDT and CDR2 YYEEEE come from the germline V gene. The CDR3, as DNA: TGTGCCAGCAGGGGAACGACAGGGGGTGGCGGCTACACCTTC. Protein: CASRGTTGGGGYTF.

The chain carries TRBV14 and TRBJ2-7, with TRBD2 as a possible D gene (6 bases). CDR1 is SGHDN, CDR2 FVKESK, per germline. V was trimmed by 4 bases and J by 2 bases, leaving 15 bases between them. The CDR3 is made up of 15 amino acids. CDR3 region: CASSPRGSMPYEQYF. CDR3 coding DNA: TGTGCCAGCAGCCCCCGGGGGAGTATGCCCTACGAGCAGTACTTC.

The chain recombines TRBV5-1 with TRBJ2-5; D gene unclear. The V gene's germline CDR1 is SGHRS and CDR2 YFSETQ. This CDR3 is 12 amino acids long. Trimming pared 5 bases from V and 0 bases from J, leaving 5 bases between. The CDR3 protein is CASRGDQETQYF. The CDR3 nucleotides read TGCGCCAGCAGGGGCGACCAAGAGACCCAGTACTTC.

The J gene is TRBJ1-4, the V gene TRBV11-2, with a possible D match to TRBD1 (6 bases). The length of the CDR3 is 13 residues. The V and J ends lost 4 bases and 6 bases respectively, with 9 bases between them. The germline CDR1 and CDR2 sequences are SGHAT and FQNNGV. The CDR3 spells CASSSYRDEKLFF. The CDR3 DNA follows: TGTGCCAGCAGCTCGTACAGGGATGAAAAACTGTTTTTT.